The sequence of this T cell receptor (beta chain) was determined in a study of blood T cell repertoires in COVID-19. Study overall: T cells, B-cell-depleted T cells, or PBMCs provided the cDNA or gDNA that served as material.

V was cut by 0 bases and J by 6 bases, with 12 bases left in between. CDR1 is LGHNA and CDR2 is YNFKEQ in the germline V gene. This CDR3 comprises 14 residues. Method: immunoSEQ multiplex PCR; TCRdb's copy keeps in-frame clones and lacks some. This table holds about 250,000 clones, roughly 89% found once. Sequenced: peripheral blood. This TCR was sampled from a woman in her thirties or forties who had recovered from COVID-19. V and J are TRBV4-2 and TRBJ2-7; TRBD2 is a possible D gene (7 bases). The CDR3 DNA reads TGTGCCAGCAGCCAAGAAGATCGGGGGGCCGAGCAGTACTTC. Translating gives CASSQEDRGAEQYF.